The next 14 T cell receptor beta chains were all read from a single sample in a study of cytomegalovirus exposure and HLA in healthy donors. The PCR contained 60 Vbeta and 13 Jbeta primers. Sequencing was performed with immunoSEQ multiplex PCR; in TCRdb, only in-frame clones are kept and a portion is missing. The sample consists of around 120,000 clones, approximately 80% of them appearing once. Source material: PBMCs. Receptors originate from a man aged 25 to 40 in good health and CMV-seronegative.

This chain links TRBV14 with TRBJ2-7; tentative D call: TRBD2 (5 bases). The germline gives CDR1 SGHDN, CDR2 FVKESK. CDR3 length: 14 residues. The V end was cut by 3 bases, the J end by 2 bases, with 11 bases between. CDR3 nucleotide sequence: TGTGCCAGCAGCCAGTGGGAGAATCCCTACGAGCAGTACTTC. Translation gives CASSQWENPYEQYF. Full variable domain (remainder filled in from reference TRBV14 and TRBJ2-7): EAGVTQFPSHSVIEKGQTVTLRCDPISGHDNLYWYRRVMGKEIKFLLHFVKESKQDESGMPNNRFLAERTGGTYSTLKVQPAELEDSGVYFCASSQWENPYEQYFGPGTRLTVT.

The chain has TRBV6-5 and TRBJ2-7, with 9 bases that match TRBD1. CDR3 length equals 15 residues. Germline assignment: CDR1 MNHEY and CDR2 SVGAGI. V lost 6 bases to trimming and J lost 3 bases; unmatched junction nucleotides: 9. CDR3 in amino acids: CASSRPGTGNYEQYF. The CDR3 nucleotides read TGTGCCAGCAGCAGACCCGGGACAGGGAACTACGAGCAGTACTTC.

The rearrangement uses TRBV19 and TRBJ2-7, with TRBD1 as a possible D gene (6 bases). The CDR3 totals 15 residues. Germline CDR1 is LNHDA and CDR2 is SQIVND (reference sequence). The V and J ends lost 5 bases and 4 bases respectively, with 18 bases between them. In DNA, the CDR3 is TGTGCCAGTAGTCCCCGGGCAGGGGTAATGTACGAGCAGTACTTC. It translates to CASSPRAGVMYEQYF.

This chain connects TRBV11-2 to TRBJ1-1; 11 bases are a match to TRBD1. From germline, CDR1 is SGHAT and CDR2 FQNNGV. This CDR3 has 16 residues. The ends lost 5 bases at V and 0 bases at J; junction bases unmatched: 5. CDR3 nucleotides: TGTGCCAGCAGCCCGGGACAGGGGGGACTGAACACTGAAGCTTTCTTT. Translation gives CASSPGQGGLNTEAFF. The full variable domain, rest sourced from reference TRBV11-2 and TRBJ1-1, is EAGVAQSPRYKIIEKRQSVAFWCNPISGHATLYWYQQILGQGPKLLIQFQNNGVVDDSQLPKDRFSAERLKGVDSTLKIQPAKLEDSAVYLCASSPGQGGLNTEAFFGQGTRLTVV.

This clone was seen a few times. This rearrangement joins TRBV19 to TRBJ2-3, with 7 bases identical to TRBD2. V was pared by 3 bases and J by 4 bases, with 10 bases of the junction left unmatched. Germline V gene lookup returns CDR1 LNHDA and CDR2 SQIVND (reference sequence). CDR3 length: 16 amino acids. The DNA for the CDR3 is TGTGCCAGTAGTATGGTGGGGGAGGGGATCTCAGATACGCAGTATTTT. Its translation: CASSMVGEGISDTQYF.

This clone was counted only a few times. This rearrangement joins TRBV19 to TRBJ2-2; D is perhaps TRBD2 (6 bases). V lost 7 bases to trimming and J lost 4 bases, with 10 bases between them. The CDR3 runs 13 residues. Germline V gene data show CDR1 as LNHDA and CDR2 as SQIVND (reference sequence). The CDR3 DNA sequence: TGTGCCAGTATCGGGAGCGTCACCGGGGAGCTGTTTTTT. Translation: CASIGSVTGELFF.

The gene calls are TRBV5-6 and TRBJ2-7; TRBD1 matches 9 bases. The CDR3 totals 16 residues. Germline V CDR1 and CDR2: SGHDT, YYEEEE. V dropped 2 bases and J dropped 6; count of bases not matched to a gene: 12. The CDR3 DNA reads TGTGCCAGCAGCTTAAAAGACAGGGGGGTATTAGGCGAGCAGTACTTC. Amino acid sequence: CASSLKDRGVLGEQYF.

The chain employs TRBV11-2 and TRBJ2-7; D call uncertain. The CDR3 consists of 13 residues. CDR1 and CDR2 (germline): SGHAT, FQNNGV. V was pared by 0 bases and J by 1 base, with 4 bases between. The CDR3 here is CASSLDPSYEQYF. CDR3 DNA sequence: TGTGCCAGCAGCTTAGATCCTTCCTACGAGCAGTACTTC.

V gene TRBV27 combines with J gene TRBJ2-3; 11 bases map to TRBD2. The germline V gene has CDR1 MNHEY and CDR2 SMNVEV (reference sequence). V shed 5 bases, J shed 5 bases, and the junction held 6 bases outside the gene matches. CDR3 length equals 15 residues. The CDR3 region is CASSPGTSGRDTQYF. The CDR3 DNA reads TGTGCCAGCAGTCCGGGGACTAGCGGAAGAGATACGCAGTATTTT.

This clone appeared a few times. The chain is built from TRBV10-2 and TRBJ2-1; D is unclear. With 4 bases removed from V and 0 bases from J, the gap between germline ends came to 4 bases. Germline loops: CDR1 WSHSY, CDR2 SAAADI. The CDR3 runs to 13 residues. For the CDR3, the DNA is TGCGCCAGCAGTGGCGGCTCCTACAATGAGCAGTTCTTC. This gives the protein CASSGGSYNEQFF.

The V and J genes are TRBV9 and TRBJ2-7, with D possibly being TRBD1 (5 bases). This CDR3 region has 15 residues. Trimming left V 1 base short and J 1 base short, with 12 bases between. The V gene's germline CDR1 is SGDLS and CDR2 YYNGEE. The CDR3 DNA is TGTGCCAGCAGCGTATCCCCCTCAGGGTCCTACGAGCAGTACTTC. This translates into CASSVSPSGSYEQYF.

The V and J genes are TRBV6-4 and TRBJ2-3; D is ambiguous. Germline CDR1 and CDR2: MRHNA and SNTAGT. This CDR3 region has 14 residues. V dropped 10 bases and J dropped 0 bases, with 14 bases sitting between them. The CDR3 here is CANRQGTSTDTQYF. In nucleotides, the CDR3 is TGTGCCAACCGACAAGGCACTAGCACAGATACGCAGTATTTT.

The chain combines TRBV5-4 with TRBJ2-3; TRBD2 aligns across 10 bases. The trim removed 5 bases at V and 2 bases at J, leaving 8 bases unmatched. Germline CDR1 and CDR2: SGHNT and YYREEE (reference sequence). The CDR3 extends over 16 amino acids. In nucleotides, the CDR3 is TGTGCCAGCAGTACCAAAGCGGGAGGGAACACAGATACGCAGTATTTT. Its translation is CASSTKAGGNTDTQYF. Based on the CDR3 plus reference TRBV5-4 and TRBJ2-3, the full variable domain is ETGVTQSPTHLIKTRGQQVTLRCSSQSGHNTVSWYQQALGQGPQFIFQYYREEENGRGNFPPRFSGLQFPNYSSELNVNALELDDSALYLCASSTKAGGNTDTQYFGPGTRLTVL.

The genes are TRBV4-1 and TRBJ2-7; D is possibly TRBD1 (6 bases). The germline V gene has CDR1 MGHRA and CDR2 YSYEKL. The CDR3 consists of 15 residues. V was shortened by 2 bases and J by 6 bases, with 17 bases between the two germline ends. This chain's CDR3 is CASSQPRTGRGEQYF. The CDR3 nucleotides read TGCGCCAGCAGCCAACCGCGAACAGGCAGGGGCGAGCAGTACTTC.